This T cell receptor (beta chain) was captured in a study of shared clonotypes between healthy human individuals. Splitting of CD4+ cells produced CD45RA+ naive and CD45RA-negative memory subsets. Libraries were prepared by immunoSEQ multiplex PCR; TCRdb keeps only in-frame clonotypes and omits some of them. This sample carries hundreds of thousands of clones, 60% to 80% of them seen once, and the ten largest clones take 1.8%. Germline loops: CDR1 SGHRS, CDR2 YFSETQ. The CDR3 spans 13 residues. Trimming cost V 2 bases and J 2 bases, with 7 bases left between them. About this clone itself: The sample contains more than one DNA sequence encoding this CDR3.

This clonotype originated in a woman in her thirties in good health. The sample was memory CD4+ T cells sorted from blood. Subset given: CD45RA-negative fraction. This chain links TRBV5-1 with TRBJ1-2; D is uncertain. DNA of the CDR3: TGCGCCAGCAGCTTCCAGGTAAACTATGGCTACACCTTC. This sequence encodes CASSFQVNYGYTF.